This T cell receptor (beta chain) was obtained from a study of blood T cell repertoires in COVID-19 (TCRdb year 2020). About the investigation overall: Samples from collaborators originated in the United States, Italy and Spain and spanned both the acute and convalescent phases of COVID-19. The prospective study material was composed of cDNA or gDNA derived from T cells, B-cell-depleted T cells, or PBMCs. Deeply sampled blood TCRbeta repertoires from subjects exposed to, actively infected with, or recovered from COVID-19 were included in the dataset. The repertoires were released in a freely available public database intended as a resource for research on the immune response to SARS-CoV-2. The samples were drawn from the first 160 participants of the ongoing ImmuneRACE study and from some 1,300 subjects provided by 6 global collaborators. Nearly every sample came with metadata listing a de-identified subject ID, COVID-19 status, age in years and sex. HLA class I and class II types, where available, came from metadata supplied by the sample provider rather than from assay-based typing.

At the junction V is shortened by 5 bases and J by 0 bases, with 5 bases in between. The CDR3 goes from the cysteine to the phenylalanine over 14 residues. The retained sequence is limited to the CDR3, 42 bases, with the frame set at the first base. Via the germline V gene (reference sequence), CDR1 is LNHDA and CDR2 SQIVND. As regards this clone: Which antigen it targets is not known. Base-call qualities are not available, and no considerably larger clone is one nucleotide away.

TCRbeta CDR3 regions were amplified from genomic DNA by means of the immunoSEQ Assay, a bias-controlled multiplex PCR. The original methods were these. The number of nucleated cells in each sample was estimated by amplification of reference gene primers within the assay. To quantify the absolute abundance of each unique TCRbeta CDR3 rearrangement, sequence reads were collapsed and filtered. For each sample, productive Simpson clonality was calculated as the square root of Simpson's diversity index over productive rearrangements. This immuneACCESS table, as held by TCRdb, lists in-frame sequences with V and J called but not all clones. Of the missing ones, under half trace to an unresolved V gene in checked studies; the others have no known cause. The DNA was the basis for D and trimming; V, J and clone size are from that table. In all, the sample holds about 360,000 clones, and around nine tenths of those were seen once. 3% of the sample rests with the top ten.

The research as a whole found: Clinical and demographic metadata were provided uncurated, with the amount varying by source and participant.

The collaborating institutions used their own protocols to collect whole blood in K2EDTA tubes. For TCRbeta analysis, collaborators shipped samples in one of three forms: frozen whole blood, isolated PBMCs, or DNA extracted from either of those sample types. Recombination linked TRBV19 to TRBJ1-6; TRBD1 might be the D gene, on 5 matching bases. This receptor was identified in a human donor in a cohort sampled during active COVID-19. Material for sequencing was peripheral blood. The CDR3 region has the sequence CASSDSSYNSPLHF. The DNA sequence follows: TGTGCCAGTAGTGACAGCTCCTATAATTCACCCCTCCACTTT.